The next 13 T cell receptor beta chains were all read from a single sample in a study of beta chain features in type 1 diabetes. Points from the study as a whole: Significant though moderate, a shortening of TCRB CDR3s appeared in all four CD4+ subsets of Type 1 diabetes patients.

For these receptors, no antigen is known. As every portion of the isolated RNA was reverse transcribed, the sequencing read expressed TCRB transcripts. TCRdb keeps only in-frame clones here, not all; method: immunoSEQ multiplex PCR. The table has 95,000 to 110,000 clones, roughly 28% seen once. Material: central memory CD4+ T cells from blood. The receptor source for this set is a woman aged 18-30 years with type 1 diabetes.

The CDR3: CASSTVGADGYTF. For the CDR3, the DNA is TGTGCCAGCAGCACCGTGGGAGCCGATGGCTACACCTTC. This chain connects TRBV5-4 to TRBJ1-2, with unresolved D. V was clipped by 4 bases and J by 6 bases, with 13 bases between them. Germline CDR1 and CDR2: SGHNT and YYREEE (reference sequence). This CDR3 contains 13 residues.

The chain uses TRBV10-2 and TRBJ2-3; 7 bases map to TRBD2. The CDR3 is made up of 12 amino acids. CDR1 is WSHSY and CDR2 is SAAADI in the germline V gene. With 7 bases clipped from V and 4 bases from J, the junction kept 2 bases outside the gene matches. CDR3 protein: CASMGGADTQYF. The DNA for the CDR3 is TGCGCCAGCATGGGGGGGGCAGATACGCAGTATTTT.

The rearrangement links TRBV6-1 to TRBJ2-5; 11 nucleotides align to TRBD2. The germline gives CDR1 MNHNS, CDR2 SASEGT. The CDR3 has 17 residues. Trimming cost V 0 bases and J 6 bases; bases outside gene matches: 9. CDR3 in DNA: TGTGCCAGCAGTGAAGCCGGGACTAGCGGTACTCAGAAGACCCAGTACTTC. Its translation: CASSEAGTSGTQKTQYF.

CDR3 amino acids: CASSPPGQGGETQYF. The CDR3 coding sequence is TGTGCCAGCTCACCACCGGGACAGGGCGGAGAGACCCAGTACTTC. The V and J genes are TRBV18 and TRBJ2-5; TRBD1 matches at 9 bases. V shed 0 bases, J shed 4 bases, and the junction held 3 bases outside the gene matches. The CDR3 totals 15 residues. CDR1 is KGHSH, CDR2 LQKENI, per germline.

V is TRBV27 and J is TRBJ1-1; possibly TRBD1 for D (5 bases). Trimming shortened V by 4 bases and J by 9 bases, and 15 bases separated the two germline ends. This CDR3 comprises 13 residues. Germline loops: CDR1 MNHEY, CDR2 SMNVEV (reference sequence). The DNA for the CDR3 is TGTGCCAGCAGTTCAGATCAGGGTGCCCAAGCTTTCTTT. This gives the protein CASSSDQGAQAFF.

This clone has only a few counts. This chain joins TRBV5-1 and TRBJ2-7; maybe TRBD2 (6 bases). This CDR3 region has 14 residues. Trimming took 4 bases from V and 4 from J, leaving 15 bases between them. Germline CDR1 and CDR2: SGHRS and YFSETQ. CDR3: CASSGINGGYEQYF. CDR3 nucleotide sequence: TGCGCCAGCAGCGGGATAAATGGGGGGTACGAGCAGTACTTC. Supplemented by reference TRBV5-1 and TRBJ2-7, the full variable domain reads KAGVTQTPRYLIKTRGQQVTLSCSPISGHRSVSWYQQTPGQGLQFLFEYFSETQRNKGNFPGRFSGRQFSNSRSEMNVSTLELGDSALYLCASSGINGGYEQYFGPGTRLTVT.

This clone occurred many times. CDR3 nucleotides: TGCAGCGTATCCCGCTCCTACGAGCAGTACTTC. It translates to CSVSRSYEQYF. V and J are TRBV29-1 and TRBJ2-7; the D is unclear. The germline gives CDR1 SQVTM, CDR2 ANQGSEA. The CDR3 is 11 amino acids. Trimming pared 6 bases from V and 0 bases from J, leaving 6 bases between.

The table lists this clone with a few counts. The V gene is TRBV7-9, the J gene TRBJ2-5; maybe TRBD2 (5 bases). The V and J ends lost 5 bases and 1 base respectively, with 14 bases between them. The CDR3 covers 15 residues. Germline CDR1 is SEHNR and CDR2 is FQNEAQ (reference sequence). The CDR3 loop is CASSPEGRTQETQYF. The CDR3 DNA sequence: TGTGCCAGCAGCCCCGAGGGTAGAACCCAAGAGACCCAGTACTTC.

This clone was counted a few times. The chain links TRBV4-3 to TRBJ2-1; 11 bases are a match to TRBD2. Germline V gene sequence: CDR1 LGHNA, CDR2 YSLEER. This CDR3 spans 15 amino acids. V trimming: 2 bases; J trimming: 7 bases; junction bases outside the gene matches: 4. CDR3 nucleotides: TGCGCCAGCAGCCAAACTAGCGGGAGCGGAAATGAGCAGTTCTTC. Translating gives CASSQTSGSGNEQFF.

This chain uses TRBV5-1 with TRBJ2-1, with a possible D match to TRBD1 (6 bases). The CDR3 runs to 14 residues. V gave up 2 bases and J gave up 8 bases, with 14 bases separating them. The germline V gene has CDR1 SGHRS and CDR2 YFSETQ. CDR3 coding DNA: TGCGCCAGCAGCTTCACAGGGTCGGTCGATGAGCAGTTCTTC. Translated, it gives CASSFTGSVDEQFF.

The chain uses TRBV5-1 and TRBJ2-1, with TRBD2 identical over 10 bases. From germline, CDR1 is SGHRS and CDR2 YFSETQ. V gave up 4 bases and J gave up 0 bases; unmatched junction bases: 10. The CDR3 is 18 amino acids. CDR3 bases: TGCGCCAGCAGCCCACTACCTCTAGCGGGGGTCTCCTACAATGAGCAGTTCTTC. It is translated as CASSPLPLAGVSYNEQFF.

The CDR3 region has the DNA TGTGCCAGCTCACTAACACGGACAGGGATAGGCACTGAAGCTTTCTTT. Amino acids: CASSLTRTGIGTEAFF. The V gene is TRBV18, the J gene TRBJ1-1; 8 nucleotides agree with TRBD1. This CDR3 comprises 16 residues. The germline V gene encodes CDR1 KGHSH and CDR2 LQKENI. The V gene end was trimmed by 4 bases and the J gene end by 4 bases; junction bases not matched to a gene: 11.

This clone was observed a few times. The chain uses TRBV7-2 and TRBJ1-4; 7 bases map to TRBD1. The J segment lost 4 bases and the V segment lost 5 bases, leaving 7 bases of the junction unmatched. The germline CDR1 and CDR2 sequences are SGHTA and FQGNSA. This CDR3 spans 15 amino acids. DNA for the CDR3: TGTGCCAGCAGCCGGCAGGGGACAGATAATGAAAAACTGTTTTTT. It encodes CASSRQGTDNEKLFF.